Sequencing of this T cell receptor (beta chain) was carried out in a study of vaccination and CD4 T cells after COVID-19. Turning to the study itself: Across the group, participants received two doses of either BNT162b2 or mRNA-1273 vaccine.

V lost 2 bases, J lost 1 base, and 3 bases stayed unmatched. The CDR3 is 15 residues long. Germline lookup yields CDR1 LGHNA and CDR2 YSLEER. To note about this clonotype: The antigen is unknown.

The study sequenced cultured CD4+ T cell DNA using the Oncomine TCR Beta short-read assay. Each CDR3 protein gets one entry after TCRdb re-called the PCR reads with MiXCR. The data contain about 14,000 distinct CDR3 sequences, around 55% of them singletons. Treatment of the sample: roughly ten-day PBMC culture with coronavirus spike peptide pools or control peptides (ViraFEST assay). The authors replaced half the medium with fresh IL-2 medium on days 3 and 7. The sample taken for sequencing was CD4+ T cells from blood, cultured in vitro. The chain employs TRBV4-3 and TRBJ2-3, with 7 bases lining up with TRBD2. The clonotype originates from a human donor who had recovered from COVID-19. CDR3 nucleotide sequence: TGCGCCAGCAGCCAACAGCTAGCGGGCACAGATACGCAGTATTTT. Its translation: CASSQQLAGTDTQYF.